This TCR beta chain emerged from a study of blood T cell repertoires in COVID-19. Profiling relied on immunoSEQ multiplex PCR, and the TCRdb table lists in-frame clones only, not all of them. The sample comprises 250,000 to 300,000 clones, over 75% of which are singletons, and roughly 10% rests with the top ten. Germline CDR1 and CDR2: SGHTA and FQGTGA. The CDR3 sequence is 15 residues long. V gave up 6 bases and J gave up 10 bases; unmatched junction bases: 11. The chain uses TRBV7-3 and TRBJ2-1; 11 bases agree with TRBD2. Sequenced input: peripheral blood. This receptor was taken from a woman between 70 and 85 years old with COVID-19, enrolled during active disease. The CDR3 reads CASSPFSGRAGEQFF. CDR3 in DNA: TGTGCCAGCAGTCCATTTAGCGGGAGGGCCGGGGAGCAGTTCTTC.